Listed below are T cell receptor beta chains from one sample, sequenced in a study of metastatic and nonmetastatic thyroid tumors. With MiXCR, TCRdb reprocessed the PCR reads. The repertoire holds roughly 58,000 clones, with approximately 4% as singletons. The source material was blood. These receptors came from a female donor with papillary thyroid cancer or a benign thyroid nodule (not recorded which). Some clones in this sample may be carry-over from other donors' samples. Both conserved end residues are part of each CDR3. A D gene is named only where the DNA matches it firmly. Clone size is not always given. Where it is, it says once, few, many or a class for expanded clones.

>TRBJ1-2|.|.|TRBV6-1
TGTGCCAGCAGTGAAGTGGCGAGCATAATCTATGGCTACACCTTC
CASSEVASIIYGYTF
>TRBJ2-7|many|TRBD2|TRBV7-9
TGTGCCAGCAGCTCTAGCGGGAGGCTCGAGCAGTACTTC
CASSSSGRLEQYF
>TRBJ1-1|.|.|TRBV6-5
TGTGCCAGCAGTTACTCGGGGACTCCTCACACTGAAGCTTTCTTT
CASSYSGTPHTEAFF
>TRBJ1-2|.|TRBD1|TRBV12-3/TRBV12-4
TGTGCCAGCAGTAACCGGGACAGAAGCTATGGCTACACCTTC
CASSNRDRSYGYTF
>TRBJ2-2|many|.|TRBV20-1
TGCAGTGCTCAGCCCTGGAACACCGGGGAGCTGTTTTTT
CSAQPWNTGELFF
>TRBJ2-1|.|.|TRBV6-5
TGTGCCAGCAGTTACATCGTCGGTTACAATGAGCAGTTCTTC
CASSYIVGYNEQFF
>TRBJ2-2|many|TRBD2|TRBV11-2
TGTGCCAGCAGCTTAAGCGGACTAGCGGGAGTCTCCGGGGAGCTGTTTTTT
CASSLSGLAGVSGELFF
>TRBJ2-2|many|TRBD1|TRBV12-3/TRBV12-4
TGTGCCAGCAGTAACCGGGACAGGGAAGCCGGGGAGCTGTTTTTT
CASSNRDREAGELFF
>TRBJ2-4|many|.|TRBV2
TGTGCCAGCAGTGAGATGGGGAAAGCCAAAAACATTCAGTACTTC
CASSEMGKAKNIQYF
>TRBJ2-1|.|TRBD2|TRBV27
TGTGCCAGCAGTTCCGGGACTAGTTTTTACAATGAGCAGTTCTTC
CASSSGTSFYNEQFF
>TRBJ1-5|many|.|TRBV4-1
TGCGCCAGCAGCCAAGTAGGATCCGGGTACGTTCAGCCCCAGCATTTT
CASSQVGSGYVQPQHF
>TRBJ2-3|many|TRBD2|TRBV6-5
TGTGCCAGCAGTTACTCGAGAACTAGCGGGAGAGGAGAACCAGATACGCAGTATTTT
CASSYSRTSGRGEPDTQYF
>TRBJ1-6|.|TRBD1|TRBV19
TGTGCCAGCCGACAGGGGATCCAGGACTCAACCCTCCACTTT
CASRQGIQDSTLHF
>TRBJ2-5|many|.|TRBV5-1
TGCGCCAGCAGCTTGGTCGGGGAGACCCAGTACTTC
CASSLVGETQYF
>TRBJ2-5|.|.|TRBV15
TGTGCCACCAGCCTCTTCTCGGGGATCGAGACCCAGTACTTC
CATSLFSGIETQYF
>TRBJ2-2|many|TRBD2|TRBV28
TGTGCCAGCAGGAGGGCGGGAGGGCATACCGGGGAGCTGTTTTTT
CASRRAGGHTGELFF
>TRBJ2-3|many|.|TRBV6-1
TGTGCCAGCAGTGAATACGGTGATCTCACAGATACGCAGTATTTT
CASSEYGDLTDTQYF
>TRBJ2-5|many|.|TRBV3-1
TGTGCCAGCAGCCAAGAGGGGTGGAGGACCCAGTACTTC
CASSQEGWRTQYF
>TRBJ1-2|many|TRBD1|TRBV28
TGTGCCAGCAGTCAGCTATTTACAGGGGGCTTTAACTATGGCTACACCTTC
CASSQLFTGGFNYGYTF
>TRBJ1-1|.|TRBD1|TRBV6-1
TGTGCCAGCACCGACAGGGGTAACACTGAAGCTTTCTTT
CASTDRGNTEAFF
>TRBJ1-3|few|TRBD1|TRBV6-1
TGTGCCAGCAGTGAAGCGCTAACAGGGGCCGCCTCTGGAAACACCATATATTTT
CASSEALTGAASGNTIYF
>TRBJ2-7|.|.|TRBV28
TGTGCCAGCATTCTGTTAGTACAGGGTGTCTACGAGCAGTACTTC
CASILLVQGVYEQYF
>TRBJ2-5|many|TRBD1|TRBV29-1
TGCAGCGTGGGGGGGACAGGGTGGTGGGAGACCCAGTACTTC
CSVGGTGWWETQYF
>TRBJ1-1|many|.|TRBV6-2/TRBV6-3
TGTGCCAGCAGCCGGAGGGTGGAGAACACTGAAGCTTTCTTT
CASSRRVENTEAFF
>TRBJ1-1|.|.|TRBV3-1
TGTGCCAGCAGCCAATTGATGGGCACTGAAGCTTTCTTT
CASSQLMGTEAFF
>TRBJ1-1|many|.|TRBV20-1
TGCAGTGCACCCCCGGCGGGCACTGAAGCTTTCTTT
CSAPPAGTEAFF
>TRBJ1-1|many|.|TRBV6-2/TRBV6-3
TGTGCCAGCAGAAACAGGGCCATGAACACTGAAGCTTTCTTT
CASRNRAMNTEAFF
>TRBJ1-5|many|TRBD1|TRBV6-1
TGTGCCAGCAGTGAAGGTTGGGGACAGGGTTATCAGCCCCAGCATTTT
CASSEGWGQGYQPQHF
>TRBJ2-1|many|TRBD2|TRBV24-1
TGTGCCACCAGCGGACAGGGACTAGCGGGGATCTACAATGAGCAGTTCTTC
CATSGQGLAGIYNEQFF
>TRBJ1-2|many|.|TRBV7-9
TGTGCCAGCAGCTTAACAGGGCCCTATGGCTACACCTTC
CASSLTGPYGYTF
>TRBJ2-7|.|.|TRBV5-1
TGCGCCAGCAGCGACCTAATAGCGTCGTACGAGCAGTACTTC
CASSDLIASYEQYF
>TRBJ1-5|many|.|TRBV12-3/TRBV12-4
TGTGCCAGCAGCAGACAGGAAGATCAGCCCCAGCATTTT
CASSRQEDQPQHF
>TRBJ1-5|.|.|TRBV2
TGTGCCAGCAGTGAAGATGTCGATAATCAGCCCCAGCATTTT
CASSEDVDNQPQHF
>TRBJ2-3|.|TRBD1|TRBV10-1
TGCGCCAGTAGTGAGTCGAGATTAGTACAGGGGACAGATACGCAGTATTTT
CASSESRLVQGTDTQYF
>TRBJ1-1|many|.|TRBV28
TGTGCCAGCAGTTTATCAGTGAACACTGAAGCTTTCTTT
CASSLSVNTEAFF
>TRBJ1-1|.|TRBD1|TRBV20-1
TGCAGTGCTAGAGAGGGGACAGGGCTCACTGAAGCTTTCTTT
CSAREGTGLTEAFF
>TRBJ2-7|many|TRBD1|TRBV25-1
TGTGCCAGTACAGGGGGGCTTGGGGCCTACGAGCAGTACTTC
CASTGGLGAYEQYF
>TRBJ2-1|.|.|TRBV6-2/TRBV6-3
TGTGCCAGCAGTTTTTCACTGTACAATGAGCAGTTCTTC
CASSFSLYNEQFF
>TRBJ2-2|.|TRBD1|TRBV6-2/TRBV6-3
TGTGCCAGCAGACCCGGACAGGGACTCGTAAACACCGGGGAGCTGTTTTTT
CASRPGQGLVNTGELFF